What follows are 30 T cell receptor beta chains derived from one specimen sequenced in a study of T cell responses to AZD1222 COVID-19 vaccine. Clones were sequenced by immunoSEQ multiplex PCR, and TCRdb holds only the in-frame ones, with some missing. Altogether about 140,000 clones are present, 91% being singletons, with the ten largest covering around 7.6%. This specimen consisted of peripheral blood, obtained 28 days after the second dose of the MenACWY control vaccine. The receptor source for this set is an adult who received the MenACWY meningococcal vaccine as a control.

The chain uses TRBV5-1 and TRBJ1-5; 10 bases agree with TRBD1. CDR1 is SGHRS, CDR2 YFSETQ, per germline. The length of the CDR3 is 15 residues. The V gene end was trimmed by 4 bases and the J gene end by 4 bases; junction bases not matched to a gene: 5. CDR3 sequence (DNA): TGCGCCAGCAGCCCCGGGACAGGGGCTAATCAGCCCCAGCATTTT. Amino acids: CASSPGTGANQPQHF. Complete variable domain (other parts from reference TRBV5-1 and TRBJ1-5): KAGVTQTPRYLIKTRGQQVTLSCSPISGHRSVSWYQQTPGQGLQFLFEYFSETQRNKGNFPGRFSGRQFSNSRSEMNVSTLELGDSALYLCASSPGTGANQPQHFGDGTRLSIL.

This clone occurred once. CDR3 residues: CASSRLGGRDTQYF. CDR3 coding DNA: TGTGCCAGCAGCCGTTTGGGGGGCCGGGATACGCAGTATTTT. The rearrangement joins TRBV6-5 to TRBJ2-3; either TRBD1 or TRBD2 may supply D (6 bases each). Trimming took off 6 bases at V and 6 bases at J, with 16 bases between the two ends. The CDR3 extends over 14 amino acids. CDR1 is MNHEY and CDR2 is SVGAGI in the germline V gene.

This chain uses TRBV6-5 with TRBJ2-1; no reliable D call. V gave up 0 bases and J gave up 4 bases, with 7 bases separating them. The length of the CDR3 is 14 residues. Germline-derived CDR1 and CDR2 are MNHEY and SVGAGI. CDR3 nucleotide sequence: TGTGCCAGCAGTTACTCGTCGCCATACAATGAGCAGTTCTTC. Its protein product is CASSYSSPYNEQFF.

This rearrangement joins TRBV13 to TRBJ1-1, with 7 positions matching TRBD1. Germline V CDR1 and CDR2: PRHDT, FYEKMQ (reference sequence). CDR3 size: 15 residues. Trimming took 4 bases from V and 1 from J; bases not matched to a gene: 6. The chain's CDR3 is CASSSTHRGNTEAFF. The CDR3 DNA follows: TGTGCCAGCAGCTCTACACACAGGGGGAACACTGAAGCTTTCTTT.

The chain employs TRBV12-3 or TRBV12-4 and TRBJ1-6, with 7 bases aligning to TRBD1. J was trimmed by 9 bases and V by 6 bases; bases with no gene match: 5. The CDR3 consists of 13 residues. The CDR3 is CASRTTGTSPLHF. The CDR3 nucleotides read TGTGCCAGCAGGACGACAGGGACTTCACCCCTCCACTTT.

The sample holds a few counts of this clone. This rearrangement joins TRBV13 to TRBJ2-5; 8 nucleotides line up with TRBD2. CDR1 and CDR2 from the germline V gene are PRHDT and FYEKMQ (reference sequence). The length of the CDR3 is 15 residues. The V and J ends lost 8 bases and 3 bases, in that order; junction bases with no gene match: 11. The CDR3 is CASAERRGAEETQYF. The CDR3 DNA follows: TGTGCCAGCGCCGAGCGGCGGGGGGCGGAAGAGACCCAGTACTTC. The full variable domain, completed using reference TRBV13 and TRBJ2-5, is AAGVIQSPRHLIKEKRETATLKCYPIPRHDTVYWYQQGPGQDPQFLISFYEKMQSDKGSIPDRFSAQQFSDYHSELNMSSLELGDSALYFCASAERRGAEETQYFGPGTRLLVL.

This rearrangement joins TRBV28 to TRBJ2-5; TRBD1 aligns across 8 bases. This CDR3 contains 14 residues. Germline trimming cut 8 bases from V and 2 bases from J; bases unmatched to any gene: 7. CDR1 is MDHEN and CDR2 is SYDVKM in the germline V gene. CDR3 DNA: TGTGCCAGCCGACAGGGGTTGTTTCAAGAGACCCAGTACTTC. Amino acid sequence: CASRQGLFQETQYF.

CDR3 coding DNA: TGTGCCACCAGGACAGAGTATGAAGCTTTCTTT. Its translation is CATRTEYEAFF. The V call is TRBV6-5, the J call TRBJ1-1; D possibly corresponds to TRBD1 (6 bases). Germline V gene lookup returns CDR1 MNHEY and CDR2 SVGAGI. V shed 10 bases and J shed 7 bases, with 13 bases lying between them. This CDR3 region has 11 residues.

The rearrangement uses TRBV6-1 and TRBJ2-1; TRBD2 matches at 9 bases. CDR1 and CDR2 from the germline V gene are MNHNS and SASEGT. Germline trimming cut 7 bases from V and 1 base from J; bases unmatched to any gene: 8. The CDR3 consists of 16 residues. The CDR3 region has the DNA TGTGCCAGCACTGACTTGGCGGGGGGGTCCTACAATGAGCAGTTCTTC. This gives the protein CASTDLAGGSYNEQFF.

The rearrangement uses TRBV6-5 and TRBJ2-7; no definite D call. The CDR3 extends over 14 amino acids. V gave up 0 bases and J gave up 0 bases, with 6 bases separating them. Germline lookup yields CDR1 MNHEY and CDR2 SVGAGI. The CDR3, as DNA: TGTGCCAGCAGTTACTCAGGGTACTCCTACGAGCAGTACTTC. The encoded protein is CASSYSGYSYEQYF.

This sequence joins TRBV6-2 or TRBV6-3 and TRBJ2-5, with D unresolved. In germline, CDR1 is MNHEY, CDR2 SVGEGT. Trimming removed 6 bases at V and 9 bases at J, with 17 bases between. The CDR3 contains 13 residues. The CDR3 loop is CASSEGPQVAQYF. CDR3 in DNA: TGTGCCAGCAGCGAAGGCCCCCAGGTGGCCCAGTACTTC.

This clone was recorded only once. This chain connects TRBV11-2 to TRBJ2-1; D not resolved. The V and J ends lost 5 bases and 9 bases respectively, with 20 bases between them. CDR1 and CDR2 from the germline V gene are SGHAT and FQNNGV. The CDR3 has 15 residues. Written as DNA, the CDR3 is TGTGCCAGCAGCCCCCGGCAGAACTTAAACGGTGAGCAGTTCTTC. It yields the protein CASSPRQNLNGEQFF. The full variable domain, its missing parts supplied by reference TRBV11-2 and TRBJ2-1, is EAGVAQSPRYKIIEKRQSVAFWCNPISGHATLYWYQQILGQGPKLLIQFQNNGVVDDSQLPKDRFSAERLKGVDSTLKIQPAKLEDSAVYLCASSPRQNLNGEQFFGPGTRLTVL.

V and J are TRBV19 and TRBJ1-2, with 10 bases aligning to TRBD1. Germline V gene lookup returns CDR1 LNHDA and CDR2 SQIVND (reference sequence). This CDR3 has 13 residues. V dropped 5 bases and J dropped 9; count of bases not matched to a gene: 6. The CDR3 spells CASSQGQGRSYTF. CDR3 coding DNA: TGTGCCAGTAGTCAGGGACAGGGGAGGAGCTACACCTTC.

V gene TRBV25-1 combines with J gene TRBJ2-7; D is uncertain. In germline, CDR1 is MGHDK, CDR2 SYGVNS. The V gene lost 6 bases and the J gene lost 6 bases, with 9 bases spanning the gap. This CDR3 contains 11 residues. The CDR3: CASSRMSEQYF. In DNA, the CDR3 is TGTGCCAGCAGCCGAATGAGCGAGCAGTACTTC.

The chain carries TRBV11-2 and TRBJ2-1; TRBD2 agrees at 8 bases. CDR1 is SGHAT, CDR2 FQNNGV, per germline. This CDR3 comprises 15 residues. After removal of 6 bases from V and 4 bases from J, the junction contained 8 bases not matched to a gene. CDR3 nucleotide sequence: TGTGCCAGCAGGGCCGGGGGGGCCGTTTACAATGAGCAGTTCTTC. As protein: CASRAGGAVYNEQFF.

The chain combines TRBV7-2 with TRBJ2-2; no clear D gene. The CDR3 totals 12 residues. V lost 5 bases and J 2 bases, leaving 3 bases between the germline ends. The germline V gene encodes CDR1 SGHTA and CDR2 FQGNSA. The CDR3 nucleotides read TGTGCCAGCAGCGTAAACACCGGGGAGCTGTTTTTT. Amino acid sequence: CASSVNTGELFF.

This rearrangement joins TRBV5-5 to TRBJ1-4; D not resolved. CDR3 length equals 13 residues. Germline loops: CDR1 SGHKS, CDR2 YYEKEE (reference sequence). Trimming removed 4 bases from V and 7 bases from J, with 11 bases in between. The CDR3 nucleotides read TGTGCCAGCAGCACCTGGACGGGTGAAAAACTGTTTTTT. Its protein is CASSTWTGEKLFF.

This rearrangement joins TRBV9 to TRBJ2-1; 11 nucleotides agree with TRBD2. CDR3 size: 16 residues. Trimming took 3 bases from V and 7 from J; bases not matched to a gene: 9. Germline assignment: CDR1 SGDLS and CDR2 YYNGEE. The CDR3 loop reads CASSALLTSGGNEQFF. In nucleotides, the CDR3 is TGTGCCAGCAGCGCCTTATTAACTAGCGGGGGTAATGAGCAGTTCTTC.

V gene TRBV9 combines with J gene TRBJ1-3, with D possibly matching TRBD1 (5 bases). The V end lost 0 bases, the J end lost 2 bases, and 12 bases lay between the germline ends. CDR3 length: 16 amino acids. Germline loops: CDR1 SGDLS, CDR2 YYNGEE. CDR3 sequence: CASSVDPRGPGNTIYF. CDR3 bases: TGTGCCAGCAGCGTAGATCCCCGGGGACCTGGAAACACCATATATTTT.

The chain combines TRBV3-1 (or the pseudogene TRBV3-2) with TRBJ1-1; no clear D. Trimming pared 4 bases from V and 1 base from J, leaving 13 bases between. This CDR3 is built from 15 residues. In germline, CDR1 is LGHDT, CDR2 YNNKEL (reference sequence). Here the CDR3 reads CASSPAGSSNTEAFF. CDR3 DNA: TGTGCCAGCAGCCCCGCTGGCTCGTCGAACACTGAAGCTTTCTTT.

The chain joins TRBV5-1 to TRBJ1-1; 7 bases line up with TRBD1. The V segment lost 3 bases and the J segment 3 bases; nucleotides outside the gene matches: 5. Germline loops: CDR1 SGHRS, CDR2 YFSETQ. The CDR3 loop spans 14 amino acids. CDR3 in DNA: TGCGCCAGCAGCTCCCAGGGGGAGGACACTGAAGCTTTCTTT. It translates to CASSSQGEDTEAFF. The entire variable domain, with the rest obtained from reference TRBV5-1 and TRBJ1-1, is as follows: KAGVTQTPRYLIKTRGQQVTLSCSPISGHRSVSWYQQTPGQGLQFLFEYFSETQRNKGNFPGRFSGRQFSNSRSEMNVSTLELGDSALYLCASSSQGEDTEAFFGQGTRLTVV.

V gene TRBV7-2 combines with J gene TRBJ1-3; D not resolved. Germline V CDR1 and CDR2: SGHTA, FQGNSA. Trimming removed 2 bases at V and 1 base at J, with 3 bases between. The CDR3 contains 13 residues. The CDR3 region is CASSLLSGNTIYF. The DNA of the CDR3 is TGTGCCAGCAGCTTACTATCTGGAAACACCATATATTTT. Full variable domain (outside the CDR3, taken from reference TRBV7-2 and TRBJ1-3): GAGVSQSPSNKVTEKGKDVELRCDPISGHTALYWYRQSLGQGLEFLIYFQGNSAPDKSGLPSDRFSAERTGGSVSTLTIQRTQQEDSAVYLCASSLLSGNTIYFGEGSWLTVV.

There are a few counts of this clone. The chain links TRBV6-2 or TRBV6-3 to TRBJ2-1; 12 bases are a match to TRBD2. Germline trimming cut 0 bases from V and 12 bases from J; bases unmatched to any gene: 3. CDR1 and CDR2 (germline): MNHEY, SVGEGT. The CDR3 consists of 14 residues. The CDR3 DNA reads TGTGCCAGCAGTTACTCGGAGGGACTAGCGGGGCAGTTCTTC. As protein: CASSYSEGLAGQFF.

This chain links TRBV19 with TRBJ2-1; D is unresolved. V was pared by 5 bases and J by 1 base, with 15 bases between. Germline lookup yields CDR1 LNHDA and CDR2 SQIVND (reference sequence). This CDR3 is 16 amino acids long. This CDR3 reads CASSPTAIVSYNEQFF. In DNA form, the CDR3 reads TGTGCCAGTAGTCCCACCGCGATTGTGTCCTACAATGAGCAGTTCTTC.

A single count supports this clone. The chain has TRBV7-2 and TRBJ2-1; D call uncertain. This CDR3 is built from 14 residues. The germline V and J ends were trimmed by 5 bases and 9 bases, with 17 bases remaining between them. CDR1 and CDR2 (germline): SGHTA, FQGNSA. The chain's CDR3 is CASSPIVASGEQFF. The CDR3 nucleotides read TGTGCCAGCAGCCCCATCGTCGCTTCGGGTGAGCAGTTCTTC.

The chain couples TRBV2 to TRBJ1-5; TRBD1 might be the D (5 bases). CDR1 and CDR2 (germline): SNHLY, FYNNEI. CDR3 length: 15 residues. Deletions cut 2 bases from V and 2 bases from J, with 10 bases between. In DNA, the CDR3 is TGTGCCAGCAGTGAATCGGGGGAGGGCAATCAGCCCCAGCATTTT. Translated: CASSESGEGNQPQHF.

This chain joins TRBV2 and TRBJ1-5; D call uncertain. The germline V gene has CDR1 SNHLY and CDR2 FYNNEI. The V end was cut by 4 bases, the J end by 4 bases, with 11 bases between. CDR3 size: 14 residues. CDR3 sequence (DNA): TGTGCCAGCAGTGCCGGCCAGGCTAATCAGCCCCAGCATTTT. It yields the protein CASSAGQANQPQHF.

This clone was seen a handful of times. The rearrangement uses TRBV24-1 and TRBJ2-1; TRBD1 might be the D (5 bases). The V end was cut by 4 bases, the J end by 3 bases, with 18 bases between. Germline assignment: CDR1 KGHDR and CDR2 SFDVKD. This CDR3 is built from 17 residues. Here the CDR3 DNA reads TGTGCCACCAGTGACCCTGAAGCAGGGTCGGACTACAATGAGCAGTTCTTC. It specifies CATSDPEAGSDYNEQFF.

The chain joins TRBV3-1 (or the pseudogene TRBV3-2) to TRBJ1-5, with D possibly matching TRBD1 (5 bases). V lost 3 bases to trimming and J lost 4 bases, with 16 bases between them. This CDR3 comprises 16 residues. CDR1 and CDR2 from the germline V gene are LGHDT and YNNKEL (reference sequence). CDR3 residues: CASSQDGGFGNQPQHF. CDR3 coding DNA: TGTGCCAGCAGCCAGGATGGGGGGTTCGGGAATCAGCCCCAGCATTTT.

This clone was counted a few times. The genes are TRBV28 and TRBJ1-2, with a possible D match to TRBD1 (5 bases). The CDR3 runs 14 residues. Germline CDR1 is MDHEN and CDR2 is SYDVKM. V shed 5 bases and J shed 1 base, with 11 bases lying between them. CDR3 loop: CASSPLGGNYGYTF. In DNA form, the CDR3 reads TGTGCCAGCAGTCCCCTCGGGGGTAACTATGGCTACACCTTC.